This TCR beta chain is drawn from a study of T cell responses to AZD1222 COVID-19 vaccine. Study-wide points: Baseline seropositives among AZD1222 recipients totaled only six or seven. Across the whole spike, CD4 TCRs peaked at regions 160-218 and 743-854. Once two AZD1222 doses were given, Spike-specific TCR breadth and depth went up.

A note on this clone: What it recognizes is unknown.

Germline lookup yields CDR1 SGHVS and CDR2 FNYEAQ. The CDR3 is 18 residues long. V gave up 0 bases and J gave up 0 bases, with 18 bases separating them. TCRdb's copy holds only in-frame clones and misses some; the assay was immunoSEQ multiplex PCR. Of some 60,000 clones listed, about 83% were seen once; the top ten hold about 3.5%. The TCR was taken from an adult who received the AZD1222 COVID-19 vaccine. The rearrangement uses TRBV7-6 and TRBJ2-7, with D perhaps matching TRBD1 (5 bases). Sequences were derived from peripheral blood, sampled 28 days after the second AZD1222 dose. CDR3 loop: CASSLANQGRSSSYEQYF. The CDR3 DNA reads TGTGCCAGCAGCTTAGCGAACCAGGGCCGAAGTAGCTCCTACGAGCAGTACTTC.